Listed here is a single TCR beta chain. Its antigen is not identified. The TCR beta cDNA libraries carried unique molecular identifiers. TCRdb reprocessed the PCR reads with MiXCR, giving one entry per CDR3 protein. Altogether about 430,000 distinct CDR3 sequences are present, about 40% being singletons, with the ten largest covering under 9%. These data originate in a study of post-analysis software for immune sequencing data. The overall study: Included courses were relapsing-remitting and secondary progressive multiple sclerosis; progressive-relapsing multiple sclerosis was also included.

CDR3 length: 14 residues. The V gene lost 6 bases and the J gene lost 6 bases, with 14 bases spanning the gap. Broader study findings: F measure grouped same-batch samples tightly together. Elevated frequency relative to controls characterized four or five TRBV segments in patients, TRBV5-6, TRBV5-1 and TRBV20-1 among them.

The TCR sequence derives from a girl aged 2-15 years with multiple sclerosis. Sequenced sample: blood. V and J are TRBV12-3 or TRBV12-4 and TRBJ2-2; TRBD1 is a possible D gene (6 bases). The CDR3 bases are TGTGCCAGCAGCCAAACAGGGTTATCCGGGGAGCTGTTTTTT. This gives the protein CASSQTGLSGELFF.